This T cell receptor beta chain was found in a study of T cells in Graves' hyperthyroidism and ophthalmopathy. Overall study: It was at initial diagnosis, before any treatment, that peripheral blood was collected.

This clonotype has a count of ten or more. Germline assignment: CDR1 LNHDA and CDR2 SQIVND (reference sequence). The CDR3 length is 13 residues. Trimming took off 10 bases at V and 3 bases at J, with 16 bases between the two ends. TCR beta CDR3 region amplification was performed from RNA transcripts. With the HTBI primer set, the TCR CDR3 went through a first round of RT-PCR. Each CDR3 protein gets one entry after TCRdb re-called the multiplex PCR reads with MiXCR. The sample gives about 400,000 distinct CDR3 sequences, about 14% of which show up once; approximately 27% is in the top ten. This sequence was found in a man aged 50 or older with Graves' ophthalmopathy. The chain is built from TRBV19 and TRBJ2-7, with D tentatively TRBD1 or TRBD2 (5 bases each). Material for sequencing was blood. The CDR3 sequence: CATALGTDYEQYF. DNA of the CDR3: TGTGCCACCGCGCTGGGGACCGACTACGAGCAGTACTTC.